The next 14 T cell receptor beta chains were all read from a single sample in a study of neoadjuvant anti-PD-1 for oral cavity cancer. Sequencing used immunoSEQ multiplex PCR; TCRdb keeps in-frame clones, though not all of them. Counted here are roughly 20,000 clones, around 45% occurring once; the ten biggest clones make up around 40%. Time point indicated: after neoadjuvant nivolumab, at surgical resection. The specimen was tumor tissue, collected after nivolumab (anti-PD-1) treatment. Every receptor here comes from a person aged 35-79 years with oral cavity squamous cell carcinoma.

V and J are TRBV19 and TRBJ1-2; no reliable D call. With 1 base removed from V and 0 bases from J, the gap between germline ends came to 6 bases. This CDR3 region has 14 residues. The germline gives CDR1 LNHDA, CDR2 SQIVND (reference sequence). The DNA of the CDR3 is TGTGCCAGTAGTATAGGTCGAGCTAACTATGGCTACACCTTC. Protein sequence: CASSIGRANYGYTF.

The chain couples TRBV9 to TRBJ2-3; D gene unclear. The V gene's germline CDR1 is SGDLS and CDR2 YYNGEE. The CDR3 loop spans 16 amino acids. Trimming left V 0 bases short and J 1 base short, with 12 bases between. CDR3 bases: TGTGCCAGCAGCGTAGACATGGTGGCGGGCACAGATACGCAGTATTTT. Amino acids: CASSVDMVAGTDTQYF.

The V call is TRBV6-1, the J call TRBJ1-2; D perhaps matches TRBD1 (5 bases). Germline loops: CDR1 MNHNS, CDR2 SASEGT. The V end was cut by 4 bases, the J end by 0 bases, with 12 bases between. CDR3 size: 15 residues. The CDR3 here is CASSVYRLANYGYTF. DNA for the CDR3: TGTGCCAGCAGTGTGTACAGGTTGGCTAACTATGGCTACACCTTC.

The chain uses TRBV5-1 and TRBJ1-3; 7 positions match TRBD1. With V trimmed by 5 bases and J by 0 bases, 8 bases remained unmatched. Germline V gene data show CDR1 as SGHRS and CDR2 as YFSETQ. The CDR3 is 16 amino acids. DNA for the CDR3: TGCGCCAGCAGTTTAACAGGGGCCCTCTCTGGAAACACCATATATTTT. Translating gives CASSLTGALSGNTIYF.

The rearrangement uses TRBV5-4 and TRBJ1-6; D not certain. V lost 5 bases, J lost 7 bases, and 10 bases lay in between. Germline V CDR1 and CDR2: SGHNT, YYREEE (reference sequence). This CDR3 has 13 amino acids. CDR3 bases: TGTGCCAGCAGTATCACAGAGAATTCACCCCTCCACTTT. It yields the protein CASSITENSPLHF.

CDR3 loop: CASSYSWGTHQPQHF. CDR3 nucleotide sequence: TGTGCCAGCAGCTACTCTTGGGGGACACATCAGCCCCAGCATTTT. The chain is built from TRBV7-2 and TRBJ1-5; D is perhaps TRBD1 (6 bases). Germline V gene lookup returns CDR1 SGHTA and CDR2 FQGNSA. This CDR3 is 15 amino acids long. Trimming removed 4 bases from V and 5 bases from J, with 15 bases in between.

DNA of the CDR3: TGTGCCTCCGCCCGGGACGGGAGCTCCTACGAGCAGTACTTC. This codes for CASARDGSSYEQYF. V gene TRBV10-3 combines with J gene TRBJ2-7, with D tentatively TRBD2 (6 bases). The CDR3 has 14 residues. Germline CDR1 is ENHRY and CDR2 is SYGVKD. V was pared by 11 bases and J by 0 bases, with 17 bases between.

This clone was observed a few times. The rearrangement links TRBV10-2 to TRBJ2-5; D remains ambiguous. Germline CDR1 and CDR2: WSHSY and SAAADI. CDR3 length equals 13 residues. The V and J ends lost 4 bases and 3 bases respectively, with 9 bases between them. The CDR3 loop reads CASSAQVEETQYF. CDR3 DNA sequence: TGCGCCAGCAGTGCGCAGGTCGAAGAGACCCAGTACTTC.

This clone was detected ten times or more. The genes are TRBV7-2 and TRBJ1-5, with TRBD1 as a possible D gene (6 bases). V was shortened by 3 bases and J by 8 bases, with 17 bases between the two germline ends. Germline V gives CDR1 SGHTA, CDR2 FQGNSA. The CDR3 runs to 15 residues. In nucleotides, the CDR3 is TGTGCCAGCAGCTTTGGTTACAGGGCTGGCGAGCCCCAGCATTTT. As protein: CASSFGYRAGEPQHF.

This clone was counted between two and nine times. The chain is built from TRBV14 and TRBJ2-2, with 9 nucleotides matching TRBD1. V gave up 1 base and J gave up 4 bases; unmatched junction bases: 4. The germline V gene encodes CDR1 SGHDN and CDR2 FVKESK. The CDR3 spans 16 residues. CDR3 DNA: TGTGCCAGCAGCCAAGTACAGGGGGCAGGCACCGGGGAGCTGTTTTTT. Protein: CASSQVQGAGTGELFF.

This clone was detected only a few times. This sequence joins TRBV5-1 and TRBJ1-2, with D unresolved. Between the trimmed V and J ends, which lost 4 bases and 7 bases, there was a span of 17 bases. CDR1 and CDR2 from the germline V gene are SGHRS and YFSETQ. The CDR3 is 14 amino acids. CDR3 protein: CASSGVGRQGGYTF. The CDR3 region has the DNA TGCGCCAGCAGCGGCGTCGGAAGACAAGGTGGCTACACCTTC.

This clone appeared many times. The chain recombines TRBV6-5 with TRBJ2-7; 7 bases are shared with TRBD1. After removal of 4 bases from V and 2 bases from J, the junction contained 5 bases not matched to a gene. The length of the CDR3 is 14 residues. The germline V gene has CDR1 MNHEY and CDR2 SVGAGI. The CDR3 DNA follows: TGTGCCAGCAGTTCCGGACAGGCCCCCTACGAGCAGTACTTC. Its protein product is CASSSGQAPYEQYF.

This clone was seen more than once but under ten times. The chain carries TRBV7-9 and TRBJ2-3; 10 nucleotides line up with TRBD2. The CDR3 covers 19 residues. CDR1 and CDR2 from the germline V gene are SEHNR and FQNEAQ (reference sequence). V gave up 1 base and J gave up 3 bases; unmatched junction bases: 13. This chain's CDR3 is CASSLGSGGAVLSTDTQYF. For the CDR3, the DNA is TGTGCCAGCAGCTTAGGGAGCGGGGGGGCCGTTCTTTCGACAGATACGCAGTATTTT.

The gene calls are TRBV5-4 and TRBJ2-5, with D possibly matching TRBD1 (6 bases). Trimming took 0 bases from V and 2 from J, leaving 8 bases between them. From germline, CDR1 is SGHNT and CDR2 YYREEE (reference sequence). This CDR3 has 14 amino acids. The CDR3 bases are TGTGCCAGCAGCTTGGCAGGGGCTCAAGAGACCCAGTACTTC. Protein product: CASSLAGAQETQYF.